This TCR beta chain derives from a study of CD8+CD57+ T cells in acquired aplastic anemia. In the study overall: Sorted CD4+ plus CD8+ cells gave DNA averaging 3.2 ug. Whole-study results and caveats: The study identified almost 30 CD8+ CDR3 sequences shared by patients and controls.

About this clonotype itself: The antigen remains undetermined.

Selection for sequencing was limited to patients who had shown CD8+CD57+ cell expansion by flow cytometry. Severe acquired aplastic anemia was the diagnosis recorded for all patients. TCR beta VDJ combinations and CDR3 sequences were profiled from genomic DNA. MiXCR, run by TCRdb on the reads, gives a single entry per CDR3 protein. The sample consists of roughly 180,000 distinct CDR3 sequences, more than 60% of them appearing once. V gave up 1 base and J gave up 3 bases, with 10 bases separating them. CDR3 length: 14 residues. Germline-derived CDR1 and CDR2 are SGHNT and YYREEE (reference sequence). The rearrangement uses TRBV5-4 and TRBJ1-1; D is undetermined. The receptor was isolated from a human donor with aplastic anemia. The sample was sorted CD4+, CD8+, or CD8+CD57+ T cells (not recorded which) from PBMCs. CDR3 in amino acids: CASSLNAGDTEAFF. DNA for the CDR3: TGTGCCAGCAGCTTGAACGCGGGTGACACTGAAGCTTTCTTT.